This TCR beta chain was retrieved from a study of CD8+ T cells in alopecia areata. The study's findings and limits: Higher clonality and more expanded CD8+ clones appeared in lesional than normal scalp.

Reverse transcription of extracted RNA yielded cDNA, which provided the sequencing template. Here immunoSEQ multiplex PCR was the method, and the copy in TCRdb shows in-frame clones only, minus some. The sample lists about 200,000 clones; around 50% were seen once. CDR1 and CDR2 (germline): SGHRS, YFSETQ. This CDR3 has 14 residues. Unmatched junction bases numbered 2, after V lost 3 bases and J lost 2 bases. This clone was counted between two and nine times. What it binds is not known. The chain combines TRBV5-1 with TRBJ2-7; 10 nucleotides line up with TRBD1. The source of this sequence is a human donor in good health. The source material was CD8+ T cells sorted from blood. Here the CDR3 reads CASSYGTGAYEQYF. The CDR3 nucleotides are TGCGCCAGCAGCTACGGGACAGGGGCCTACGAGCAGTACTTC.